The 17 T cell receptor beta chains below all came from one sample that was sequenced in a study of cytomegalovirus exposure and HLA in healthy donors (dated by TCRdb to 2015 to 2018). To prepare the library, the immunoSEQ multiplex PCR assay was applied. A mixture of 60 forward primers for TCR Vbeta segments and 13 reverse primers for TCR Jbeta segments was used in the multiplex PCR. What TCRdb holds here is the immuneACCESS table cut down to in-frame rearrangements. Part of the clones is not present; checked against another copy, under half of the missing clones reflect an unresolved V gene, and the others are unexplained. The sample table shows roughly 130,000 clones, and approximately 80% are seen once. 1% of the sample comes from the top ten. The sequenced sample consisted of PBMCs. These receptors were collected from a man aged 40-55 years in good health and CMV-seronegative.

The chain recombines TRBV18 with TRBJ1-5, with D unresolved. This CDR3 is built from 14 residues. Germline V lookup: CDR1 KGHSH, CDR2 LQKENI. The V gene lost 5 bases and the J gene lost 1 base, with 9 bases spanning the gap. CDR3 DNA: TGTGCCAGCTCATCGGGGTGGAGCAATCAGCCCCAGCATTTT. Its protein product is CASSSGWSNQPQHF.

This chain links TRBV11-2 with TRBJ1-4; D ambiguous. This CDR3 has 14 residues. Looked up from germline, CDR1 is SGHAT and CDR2 is FQNNGV. V lost 0 bases and J 5 bases, leaving 7 bases between the germline ends. The CDR3: CASSLDLGNEKLFF. DNA of the CDR3: TGTGCCAGCAGCTTAGATCTAGGAAATGAAAAACTGTTTTTT.

This clone was seen just once. This chain connects TRBV2 to TRBJ2-5; 7 bases agree with TRBD1. The CDR3 sequence is 13 residues long. The germline gives CDR1 SNHLY, CDR2 FYNNEI. Trimming cost V 8 bases and J 5 bases; bases outside gene matches: 8. In nucleotides, the CDR3 is TGTGCCAGCGATTCGGGACAGTTTGAGACCCAGTACTTC. Amino acids: CASDSGQFETQYF.

This chain joins TRBV20-1 and TRBJ1-5, with D unclear. Trimming removed 3 bases from V and 7 bases from J, with 4 bases in between. The length of the CDR3 is 10 residues. Germline V gene lookup returns CDR1 DFQATT and CDR2 SNEGSKA (reference sequence). CDR3 in DNA: TGCAGTGCTAGTGGCCAGCCCCAGCATTTT. It translates to CSASGQPQHF.

This sequence joins TRBV10-3 and TRBJ1-5, with D perhaps TRBD1 (6 bases). This CDR3 has 17 amino acids. Germline CDR1 is ENHRY and CDR2 is SYGVKD. V gave up 1 base and J gave up 2 bases, with 15 bases separating them. DNA of the CDR3: TGTGCCATCAGTGAGTATGGACAGTCTCGGGGCAATCAGCCCCAGCATTTT. Protein sequence: CAISEYGQSRGNQPQHF.

The CDR3, as DNA: TGTGCCAGCAGCTTAGCGGGGACAGGAGGACAAAAGGGGGAGCAGTACTTC. Protein sequence: CASSLAGTGGQKGEQYF. V and J are TRBV7-9 and TRBJ2-7; the match to TRBD1 covers 8 bases. The junction had 14 bases not matched to a gene; V was cut back by 0 bases and J by 7 bases. The CDR3 runs to 17 residues. Germline assignment: CDR1 SEHNR and CDR2 FQNEAQ (reference sequence).

In the case of this clone: Lacking the conserved final phenylalanine or tryptophan, this CDR3 likely reflects a read error. The chain carries TRBV6-5 and TRBJ2-7, with D perhaps matching TRBD1 (5 bases). This CDR3 contains 15 residues. Between the trimmed V and J ends, which lost 5 bases and 2 bases, there was a span of 16 bases. Germline assignment: CDR1 MNHEY and CDR2 SVGAGI. In DNA, the CDR3 is TGTGCCAGCAGTACTACAGGTTTCAGTCCCTACGAGCAGTACATC. Protein sequence: CASSTTGFSPYEQYI.

V gene TRBV10-3 combines with J gene TRBJ2-1, with D hard to call. The CDR3 length is 12 residues. Germline V gives CDR1 ENHRY, CDR2 SYGVKD. Trimming pared 4 bases from V and 5 bases from J, leaving 6 bases between. CDR3 nucleotide sequence: TGTGCCATCAGTGGTACTAACAATGAGCAGTTCTTC. Protein sequence: CAISGTNNEQFF.

The chain combines TRBV29-1 with TRBJ1-2; a weak D match, TRBD1 (5 bases). In germline, CDR1 is SQVTM, CDR2 ANQGSEA. The CDR3 runs 13 residues. V lost 4 bases and J lost 4, with 13 bases in between. In nucleotides, the CDR3 is TGCAGCGTTGTTGAGGTGACAGCCTATGGCTACACCTTC. Its translation: CSVVEVTAYGYTF.

This clone was observed a handful of times. The rearrangement links TRBV5-4 to TRBJ2-7, with 9 bases fitting TRBD2. Germline V gene data show CDR1 as SGHNT and CDR2 as YYREEE (reference sequence). Trimming cost V 4 bases and J 6 bases; bases outside gene matches: 11. The CDR3 contains 15 residues. This CDR3 is CASSISSGTWIEQYF. The CDR3 nucleotides read TGTGCCAGCAGCATATCTAGCGGGACATGGATCGAGCAGTACTTC.

V and J are TRBV2 and TRBJ2-7; D is unclear. The germline CDR1 and CDR2 sequences are SNHLY and FYNNEI. The CDR3 sequence is 12 residues long. V was pared by 2 bases and J by 1 base, with 3 bases between. CDR3 bases: TGTGCCAGCAGTGAACAGTCCTACGAGCAGTACTTC. Amino acid sequence: CASSEQSYEQYF.

The rearrangement joins TRBV19 to TRBJ1-3; 8 nucleotides align to TRBD1. With 9 bases clipped from V and 0 bases from J, the junction kept 7 bases outside the gene matches. Germline V gene sequence: CDR1 LNHDA, CDR2 SQIVND (reference sequence). The CDR3 extends over 15 amino acids. CDR3 amino acids: CASIDRGRSGNTIYF. CDR3 coding DNA: TGTGCCAGCATTGACAGGGGACGCTCTGGAAACACCATATATTTT.

V is TRBV7-2 and J is TRBJ2-7; the match to TRBD1 covers 9 bases. Germline-derived CDR1 and CDR2 are SGHTA and FQGNSA. This CDR3 spans 13 amino acids. The trim removed 5 bases at V and 5 bases at J, leaving 4 bases unmatched. The CDR3 region has the DNA TGTGCCAGCAGCGCACAGGGGGCTAACGAGCAGTACTTC. Translating gives CASSAQGANEQYF.

The chain links TRBV5-5 to TRBJ2-5; 7 positions match TRBD1. Germline trimming cut 0 bases from V and 5 bases from J; bases unmatched to any gene: 7. This CDR3 spans 15 amino acids. Per germline, CDR1 SGHKS and CDR2 YYEKEE (reference sequence). Here the CDR3 reads CASSLGGGDGETQYF. The CDR3 DNA reads TGTGCCAGCAGCTTGGGAGGGGGCGATGGGGAGACCCAGTACTTC.

The chain joins TRBV5-1 to TRBJ2-1, with 7 positions matching TRBD2. The CDR3 is made up of 13 amino acids. Unmatched junction bases numbered 4, after V lost 3 bases and J lost 7 bases. Germline CDR1 reads SGHRS; CDR2 reads YFSETQ. CDR3 DNA sequence: TGCGCCAGCAGCTGGCCCGGGGGGAATGAGCAGTTCTTC. This sequence encodes CASSWPGGNEQFF.

V and J are TRBV5-5 and TRBJ1-4; TRBD1 matches at 8 bases. Germline values: CDR1 SGHKS, CDR2 YYEKEE (reference sequence). CDR3 length equals 16 residues. V lost 0 bases, J lost 10 bases, and 11 bases stayed unmatched. The CDR3 DNA is TGTGCCAGCAGCTTGGTTGGACAGGGAATGAACAGAAAACTGTTTTTT. Its translation is CASSLVGQGMNRKLFF.

CDR3 in amino acids: CASSFPLAEQFF. CDR3 bases: TGTGCCAGCAGCTTCCCACTAGCGGAGCAGTTCTTC. V and J are TRBV7-2 and TRBJ2-1; 7 bases match TRBD2. Per the germline V gene, CDR1 is SGHTA and CDR2 is FQGNSA. The trim removed 3 bases at V and 10 bases at J, leaving 3 bases unmatched. The CDR3 runs 12 residues.